This TCR beta chain was found in a study of T cell changes during pregnancy in multiple sclerosis. V lost 0 bases, J lost 3 bases, and 12 bases lay in between. The CDR3 totals 16 residues. Germline values: CDR1 SGHAT, CDR2 FQNNGV. Produced via immunoSEQ multiplex PCR; TCRdb's table is partial and in-frame only. The sample carries about 51,000 clones, roughly 93% recorded once. Sequenced material: peripheral blood, taken in the second trimester of pregnancy. The chain uses TRBV11-2 and TRBJ1-5; D ambiguous. This sequence was found in a female donor with multiple sclerosis, enrolled in a pregnancy study. The CDR3 loop is CASSLDHGIFNQPQHF. The CDR3 DNA reads TGTGCCAGCAGCTTAGATCATGGCATCTTCAATCAGCCCCAGCATTTT.